The clone carrying this T cell receptor (beta chain) has just one count. The authors' processing: By means of reference gene primer amplification, nucleated cell counts were estimated. Here immunoSEQ multiplex PCR was the method, and the copy in TCRdb shows in-frame clones only, minus some. The V and J calls and clone size come from that table; D and trimming were worked out from the DNA. Of some 130,000 clones detected, approximately 90% appear once; the ten largest clones hold less than 20%. This sample was included in a study of blood T cell repertoires in COVID-19. Overall study: COVID-19 samples collected from the United States, Italy and Spain covered acute and convalescent phases. Sources were T cells, B-cell-depleted T cells, or PBMCs; the material itself was cDNA or gDNA.

The length of the CDR3 is 20 residues. The V end lost 4 bases, the J end lost 0 bases, and 28 bases lay between the germline ends. Germline lookup yields CDR1 MNHNS and CDR2 SASEGT. This sequence originates from a man between 50 and 59 years old with active or convalescent COVID-19. The chain links TRBV6-1 to TRBJ2-7; D is possibly TRBD2 (5 bases). Sequencing used peripheral blood. The CDR3 is CASSVFHPDPWERSSYEQYF. Here the CDR3 DNA reads TGTGCCAGCAGTGTCTTCCACCCGGACCCATGGGAGCGCAGCTCCTACGAGCAGTACTTC.